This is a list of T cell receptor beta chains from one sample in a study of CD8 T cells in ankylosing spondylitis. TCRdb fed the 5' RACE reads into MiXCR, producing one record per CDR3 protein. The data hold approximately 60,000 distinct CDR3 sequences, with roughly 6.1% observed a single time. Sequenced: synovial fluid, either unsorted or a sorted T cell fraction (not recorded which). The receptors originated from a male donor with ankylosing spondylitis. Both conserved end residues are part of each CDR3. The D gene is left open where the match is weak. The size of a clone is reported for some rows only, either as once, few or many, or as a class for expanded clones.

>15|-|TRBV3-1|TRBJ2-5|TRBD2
TGTGCCAGCAGCCTTGGGACTAGCGGGAGTGAGACCCAGTACTTC
CASSLGTSGSETQYF
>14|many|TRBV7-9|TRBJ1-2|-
TGTGCCAGCAGCTTAGTTGTTGCGATCCCTGGCTACACCTTC
CASSLVVAIPGYTF
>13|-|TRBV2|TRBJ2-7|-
TGTGCCAGCATCCGGGGAAGCTCCTACGAGCAGTACTTC
CASIRGSSYEQYF
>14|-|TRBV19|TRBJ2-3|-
TGTGCCGTGGGAGAGGGATTGAGCACAGATACGCAGTATTTT
CAVGEGLSTDTQYF
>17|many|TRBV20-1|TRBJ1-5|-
TGCAGTGCTAGAGATATAAGAGGCCAGGGGTTGAATCAGCCCCAGCATTTT
CSARDIRGQGLNQPQHF
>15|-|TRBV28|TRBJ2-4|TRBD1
TGTGCCAGCAGTCAAAGACAGGGGGTTATGAACATTCAGTACTTC
CASSQRQGVMNIQYF
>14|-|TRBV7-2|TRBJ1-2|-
TGTGCCAGCAGCTTCATGGGGGGAGGCTATGGCTACACCTTC
CASSFMGGGYGYTF
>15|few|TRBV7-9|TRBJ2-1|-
TGTGCCAGCAGCTTGGACAAGAGCTCCTACAATGAGCAGTTCTTC
CASSLDKSSYNEQFF
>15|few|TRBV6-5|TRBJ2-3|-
TGTGCCAGCAGTTACCGGGGGCGGAGTGCAGATACGCAGTATTTT
CASSYRGRSADTQYF
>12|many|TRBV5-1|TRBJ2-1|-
TGCGCCAGCAGCTTGGTAGCAGATGAGCAGTTCTTC
CASSLVADEQFF
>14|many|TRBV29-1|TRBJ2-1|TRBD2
TGCAGCGCCCGACTAGCGGGAGGGACTAATGAGCAGTTCTTC
CSARLAGGTNEQFF
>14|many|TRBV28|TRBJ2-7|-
TGTGCCAGCAGTTTGGGAGGTCCCGCCGGCGAGCAGTACTTC
CASSLGGPAGEQYF
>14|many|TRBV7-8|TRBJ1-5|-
TGTGCCAGCAGCTTCCTTGGTAGCAATCAGCCCCAGCATTTT
CASSFLGSNQPQHF
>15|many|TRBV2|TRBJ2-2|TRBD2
TGTGCCAGCACCCGCCCCGCGGGGGGTGGCGGGGAGCTGTTTTTT
CASTRPAGGGGELFF
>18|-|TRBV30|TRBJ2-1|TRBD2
TGTGCCTGGAGTGGGACTAGCGGGAGGGCCCTCGGGTACAATGAGCAGTTCTTC
CAWSGTSGRALGYNEQFF
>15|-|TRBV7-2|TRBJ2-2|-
TGTGCCAGCAGCTTAGCGGGAGTGATCACCGGGGAGCTGTTTTTT
CASSLAGVITGELFF
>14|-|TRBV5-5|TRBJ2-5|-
TGTGCCAGCAGCTCCAATAGCGGCCAAGAGACCCAGTACTTC
CASSSNSGQETQYF
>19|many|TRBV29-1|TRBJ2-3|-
TGCAGCGTTGTGGTAGGAAGGGGCTTGGGGAGCGCCCGGCAAGATACGCAGTATTTT
CSVVVGRGLGSARQDTQYF
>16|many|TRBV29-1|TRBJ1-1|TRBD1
TGCAGCGTTGGGGGGGGACAGGGGGGACTATACACTGAAGCTTTCTTT
CSVGGGQGGLYTEAFF
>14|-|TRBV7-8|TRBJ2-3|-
TGTGCCAGCAGCATTGGGGGTTTCCCAGATACGCAGTATTTT
CASSIGGFPDTQYF
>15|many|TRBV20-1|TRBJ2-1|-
TGCAGTGCCCCCCAAAGGGGGGGAAAGTACAATGAGCAGTTCTTC
CSAPQRGGKYNEQFF
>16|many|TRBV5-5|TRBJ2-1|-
TGTGCCAGCATCCCGGTTACAGGGTTGACCTACAATGAGCAGTTCTTC
CASIPVTGLTYNEQFF
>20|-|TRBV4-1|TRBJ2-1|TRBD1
TGCGCCAGCAGCCAGGCCCCGGGACAGGGGGCGACTAGAGGGGGCAATGAGCAGTTCTTC
CASSQAPGQGATRGGNEQFF
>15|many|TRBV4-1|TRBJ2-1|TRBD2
TGCGCCAGCAGCCACGCTGCTAGCGGGAGGGTAGAGCAGTTCTTC
CASSHAASGRVEQFF
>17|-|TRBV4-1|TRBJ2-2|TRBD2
TGCGCCAGCAGCCAACAAGGGCTAGCGGGAAGCACCGGGGAGCTGTTTTTT
CASSQQGLAGSTGELFF
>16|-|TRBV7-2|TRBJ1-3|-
TGTGCCAGCAGTCCCCGGGCAGGCGGCTCTGGAAACACCATATATTTT
CASSPRAGGSGNTIYF
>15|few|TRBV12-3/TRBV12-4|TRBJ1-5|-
TGTGCCAGCACCAAGGACACGGGAGGGAATCAGCCCCAGCATTTT
CASTKDTGGNQPQHF
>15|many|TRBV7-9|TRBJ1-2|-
TGTGCCAGCAGTCCCCCCTGGGCAGGCTCCTATGGCTACACCTTC
CASSPPWAGSYGYTF
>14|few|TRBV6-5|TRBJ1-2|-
TGTGCCAGCAGTTACTCACTTGCTGGCTATGGCTACACCTTC
CASSYSLAGYGYTF
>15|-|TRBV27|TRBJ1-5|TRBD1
TGTGCCAGCAGTTCACCGGGGACAGCGCGAGAGCCCCAGCATTTT
CASSSPGTAREPQHF
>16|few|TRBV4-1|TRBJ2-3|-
TGCGCCAGCAGCCAATACCTCCTCCCTTTGACAGATACGCAGTATTTT
CASSQYLLPLTDTQYF
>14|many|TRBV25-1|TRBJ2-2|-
TGTGCCAGCAGTGAATGGGGGGGCTTCGGGGAGCTGTTTTTT
CASSEWGGFGELFF
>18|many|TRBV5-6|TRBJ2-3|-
TGTGCCAGCAGCTTGAATGGGGAAGCGGGTACTGGCACAGATACGCAGTATTTT
CASSLNGEAGTGTDTQYF
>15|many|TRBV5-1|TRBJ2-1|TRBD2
TGCGCCAGCAGCTTGGAACTAGCGGGAAACAATGAGCAGTTCTTC
CASSLELAGNNEQFF
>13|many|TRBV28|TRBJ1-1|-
TGTGCCAGCAGTTTTCCAGGGAAGGCTGAAGCTTTCTTT
CASSFPGKAEAFF
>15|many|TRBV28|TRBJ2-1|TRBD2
TGTGCCAGCAGCAAAGCGGGAGTCCCCTACAATGAGCAGTTCTTC
CASSKAGVPYNEQFF
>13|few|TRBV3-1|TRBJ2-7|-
TGTGCCAGCAGCCAGGGGGACTGGTCCGAGCAGTACTTC
CASSQGDWSEQYF
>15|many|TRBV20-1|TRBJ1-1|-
TGCAGTGCGGCGCTGAGGGGGGCGGGTCGGACTGAAGCTTTCTTT
CSAALRGAGRTEAFF
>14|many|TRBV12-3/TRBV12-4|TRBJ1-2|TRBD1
TGTGCCAGCAGTTTCTCGGGGGACAGGGATGGCTACACCTTC
CASSFSGDRDGYTF
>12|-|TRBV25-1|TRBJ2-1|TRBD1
TGTGCCAGCGGACAGGGTAGAGGTGAGCAGTTCTTC
CASGQGRGEQFF
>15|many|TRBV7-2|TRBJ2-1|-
TGTGCCAGCAGCGATGAGGGCTTCTCCTACAATGAGCAGTTCTTC
CASSDEGFSYNEQFF
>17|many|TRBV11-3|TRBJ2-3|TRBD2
TGTGCCAGCAGCTTAGCCCGGGGACTAGCGGGAGCGAATACGCAGTATTTT
CASSLARGLAGANTQYF